This TCR beta chain was found in a study of blood T cell repertoires in COVID-19. Study-level background: Acute and convalescent COVID-19 specimens originated in the United States, Italy and Spain.

CDR1 and CDR2 from the germline V gene are SGHTA and FQGNSA. Between the trimmed V and J ends, which lost 4 bases and 9 bases, there was a span of 10 bases. The CDR3 is 12 amino acids. Original methodology: Nucleated cell counts were estimated from reference gene primer amplification. The repertoire was sequenced with immunoSEQ multiplex PCR; TCRdb's copy has only in-frame clones and lacks some. V and J calls and clone size are given by that table; D and trimming were obtained from the DNA. The table includes roughly 68,000 clones, approximately 79% detected once. The sequence derives from a woman in her fifties or sixties with acute or convalescent COVID-19. The specimen was peripheral blood. The genes are TRBV7-2 and TRBJ2-4; tentative D call: TRBD2 (6 bases). In nucleotides, the CDR3 is TGTGCCAGCAGCTCCTACGGGGGCATTCAGTACTTC. Its protein product is CASSSYGGIQYF.